This entry lists 9 T cell receptor beta chains sequenced from one sample in a study of cytomegalovirus exposure and HLA in healthy donors. The primer mix had 60 Vbeta and 13 Jbeta primers. Using immunoSEQ multiplex PCR, the repertoire was profiled, and TCRdb retains in-frame clones only, with some absent. The sample holds about 160,000 clones, about 82% seen once. Material for sequencing was PBMCs. Receptor source: a male donor in good health and CMV-seronegative.

V usage is TRBV7-3 and J usage is TRBJ1-1; a possible D gene is TRBD1 (5 bases). Per the germline V gene, CDR1 is SGHTA and CDR2 is FQGTGA. Trimming stripped 2 bases from V and 4 bases from J, with 11 bases between. There are 14 residues in the CDR3. CDR3 coding DNA: TGTGCCAGCAGCTTACAGGGTTTCGGCACTGAAGCTTTCTTT. Its translation is CASSLQGFGTEAFF.

This clone was seen only once. For the CDR3, the DNA is TGTGCCAGCAGCTTAATGTCAGGTTCCTACAATGAGCAGTTCTTC. Translating it yields CASSLMSGSYNEQFF. The gene calls are TRBV7-3 and TRBJ2-1; D call uncertain. The CDR3 is made up of 15 amino acids. The V end lost 1 base, the J end lost 1 base, and 8 bases lay between the germline ends. Germline lookup yields CDR1 SGHTA and CDR2 FQGTGA.

This chain uses TRBV7-9 with TRBJ2-3; TRBD2 agrees at 12 bases. Germline V gene sequence: CDR1 SEHNR, CDR2 FQNEAQ (reference sequence). The V and J ends lost 1 base and 2 bases, in that order; junction bases with no gene match: 10. This CDR3 spans 19 amino acids. The CDR3 sequence: CASSLGVTSGSRATDTQYF. Written as DNA, the CDR3 is TGTGCCAGCAGCTTAGGGGTGACTAGCGGGAGTCGGGCCACAGATACGCAGTATTTT. Using reference TRBV7-9 and TRBJ2-3 for the parts outside the CDR3, the full variable domain is DTGVSQNPRHKITKRGQNVTFRCDPISEHNRLYWYRQTLGQGPEFLTYFQNEAQLEKSRLLSDRFSAERPKGSFSTLEIQRTEQGDSAMYLCASSLGVTSGSRATDTQYFGPGTRLTVL.

The V and J genes are TRBV7-8 and TRBJ1-2, with TRBD1 matching over 9 bases. Germline V gene lookup returns CDR1 SGHVS and CDR2 FQNEAQ. V trimming: 5 bases; J trimming: 7 bases; junction bases outside the gene matches: 14. CDR3 length: 16 residues. The CDR3 DNA reads as TGTGCCAGCAGCCCGGGTTTGTACAGGGGGCGAGGTGGCTACACCTTC. This gives the protein CASSPGLYRGRGGYTF.

J is TRBJ1-2 and V is TRBV7-9; 7 bases fit TRBD1. Germline-derived CDR1 and CDR2 are SEHNR and FQNEAQ (reference sequence). Unmatched junction bases numbered 10, after V lost 4 bases and J lost 2 bases. This CDR3 is 16 amino acids long. CDR3 loop: CASSSLGGQKNYGYTF. CDR3 coding DNA: TGTGCCAGCAGCTCGTTAGGGGGACAGAAGAACTATGGCTACACCTTC. The variable domain in full, with the rest retrieved from reference TRBV7-9 and TRBJ1-2, is DTGVSQNPRHKITKRGQNVTFRCDPISEHNRLYWYRQTLGQGPEFLTYFQNEAQLEKSRLLSDRFSAERPKGSFSTLEIQRTEQGDSAMYLCASSSLGGQKNYGYTFGSGTRLTVV.

This clone was counted only a few times. V and J are TRBV5-6 and TRBJ1-1; maybe TRBD1 (6 bases). Germline loops: CDR1 SGHDT, CDR2 YYEEEE. V gave up 1 base and J gave up 4 bases, with 14 bases separating them. There are 15 residues in the CDR3. CDR3 protein: CASSLLVGASTEAFF. The CDR3 nucleotides are TGTGCCAGCAGCTTGTTGGTGGGGGCGAGCACTGAAGCTTTCTTT.

The V and J genes are TRBV5-1 and TRBJ2-7; 8 bases agree with TRBD1. There are 14 residues in the CDR3. Looked up from germline, CDR1 is SGHRS and CDR2 is YFSETQ. With V trimmed by 2 bases and J by 6 bases, 7 bases remained unmatched. In DNA form, the CDR3 reads TGCGCCAGCAGCTTCCGGACAGGGCTACGCGAGCAGTACTTC. Protein product: CASSFRTGLREQYF. The full variable domain, with the rest looked up from reference TRBV5-1 and TRBJ2-7, is KAGVTQTPRYLIKTRGQQVTLSCSPISGHRSVSWYQQTPGQGLQFLFEYFSETQRNKGNFPGRFSGRQFSNSRSEMNVSTLELGDSALYLCASSFRTGLREQYFGPGTRLTVT.

The rearrangement uses TRBV11-2 and TRBJ2-5; 10 bases fit TRBD1. The length of the CDR3 is 14 residues. The germline V gene has CDR1 SGHAT and CDR2 FQNNGV. The J segment lost 4 bases and the V segment lost 3 bases, leaving 2 bases of the junction unmatched. The CDR3 sequence is CASSLDRGGETQYF. The CDR3 DNA reads TGTGCCAGCAGCTTGGACAGGGGGGGAGAGACCCAGTACTTC.

The chain recombines TRBV11-1 with TRBJ2-7; 12 bases match TRBD2. This CDR3 region has 14 residues. Losses at the gene ends were 1 base for V and 7 bases for J; bases not matched to a gene: 2. Germline V lookup: CDR1 SGHAT, CDR2 FQDESV (reference sequence). CDR3 nucleotides: TGTGCCAGCAGCTTAGAGGGACTAGCGGGTGAGCAGTACTTC. It codes for CASSLEGLAGEQYF.